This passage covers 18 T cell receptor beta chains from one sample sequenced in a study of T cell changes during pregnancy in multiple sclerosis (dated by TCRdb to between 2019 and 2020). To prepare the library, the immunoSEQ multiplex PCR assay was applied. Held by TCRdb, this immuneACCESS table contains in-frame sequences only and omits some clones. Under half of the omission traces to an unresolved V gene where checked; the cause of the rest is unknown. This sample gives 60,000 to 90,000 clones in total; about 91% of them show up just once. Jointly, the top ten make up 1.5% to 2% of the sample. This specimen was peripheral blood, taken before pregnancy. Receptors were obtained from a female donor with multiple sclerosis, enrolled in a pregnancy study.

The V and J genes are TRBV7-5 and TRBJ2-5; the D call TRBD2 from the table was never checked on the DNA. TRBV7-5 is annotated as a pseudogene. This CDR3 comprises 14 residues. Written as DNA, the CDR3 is TGTGCCAGAAGCTTAATGCGGAACCAAGAGACCCAGTACTTC. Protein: CARSLMRNQETQYF.

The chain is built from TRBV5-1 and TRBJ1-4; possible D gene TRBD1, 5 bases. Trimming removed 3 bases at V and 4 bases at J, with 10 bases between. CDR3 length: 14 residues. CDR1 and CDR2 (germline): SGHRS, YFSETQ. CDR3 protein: CASSSQGINEKLFF. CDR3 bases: TGCGCCAGCAGCTCCCAGGGCATTAATGAAAAACTGTTTTTT.

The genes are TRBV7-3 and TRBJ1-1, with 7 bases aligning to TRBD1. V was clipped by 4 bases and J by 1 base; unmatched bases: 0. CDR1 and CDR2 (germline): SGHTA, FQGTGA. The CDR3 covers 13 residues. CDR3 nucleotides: TGTGCCAGCAGCTGGACAGGGAACACTGAAGCTTTCTTT. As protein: CASSWTGNTEAFF.

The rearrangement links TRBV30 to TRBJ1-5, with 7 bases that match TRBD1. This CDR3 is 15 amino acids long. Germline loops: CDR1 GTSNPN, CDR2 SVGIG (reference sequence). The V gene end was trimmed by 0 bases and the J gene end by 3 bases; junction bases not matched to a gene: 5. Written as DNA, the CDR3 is TGTGCCTGGAGTGTACTAGGGGGCATCAATCAGCCCCAGCATTTT. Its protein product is CAWSVLGGINQPQHF. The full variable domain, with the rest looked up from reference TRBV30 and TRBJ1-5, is SQTIHQWPATLVQPVGSPLSLECTVEGTSNPNLYWYRQAAGRGLQLLFYSVGIGQISSEVPQNLSASRPQDRQFILSSKKLLLSDSGFYLCAWSVLGGINQPQHFGDGTRLSIL.

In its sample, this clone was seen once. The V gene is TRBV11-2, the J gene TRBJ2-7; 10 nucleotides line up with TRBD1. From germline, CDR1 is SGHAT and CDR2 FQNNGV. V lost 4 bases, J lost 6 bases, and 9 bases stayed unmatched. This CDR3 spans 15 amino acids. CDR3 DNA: TGTGCCAGCAGCTCGTCGGGACAGGGGAGGGCCGAGCAGTACTTC. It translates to CASSSSGQGRAEQYF.

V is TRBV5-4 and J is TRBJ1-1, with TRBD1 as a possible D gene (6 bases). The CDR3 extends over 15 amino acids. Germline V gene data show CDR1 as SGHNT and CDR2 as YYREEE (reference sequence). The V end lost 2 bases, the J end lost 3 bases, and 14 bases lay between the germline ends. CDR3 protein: CASSFLGGADTEAFF. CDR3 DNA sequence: TGTGCCAGCAGCTTCCTCGGGGGGGCCGACACTGAAGCTTTCTTT.

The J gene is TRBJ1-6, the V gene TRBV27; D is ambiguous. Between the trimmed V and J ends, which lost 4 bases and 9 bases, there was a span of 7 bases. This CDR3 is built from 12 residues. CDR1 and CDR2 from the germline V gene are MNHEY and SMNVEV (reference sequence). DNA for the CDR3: TGTGCCAGCAGTTCCCTCGGTTCACCCCTCCACTTT. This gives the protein CASSSLGSPLHF.

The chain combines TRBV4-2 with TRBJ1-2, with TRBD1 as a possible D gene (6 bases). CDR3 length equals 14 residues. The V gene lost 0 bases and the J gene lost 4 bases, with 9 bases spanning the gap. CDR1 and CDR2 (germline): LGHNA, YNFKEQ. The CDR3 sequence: CASSQDRGVYGYTF. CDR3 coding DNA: TGTGCCAGCAGCCAAGACAGGGGAGTCTATGGCTACACCTTC.

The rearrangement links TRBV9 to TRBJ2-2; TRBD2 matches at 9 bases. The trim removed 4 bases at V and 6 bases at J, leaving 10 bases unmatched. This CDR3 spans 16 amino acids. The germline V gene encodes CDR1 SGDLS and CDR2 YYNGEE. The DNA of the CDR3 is TGTGCCAGCAGCCCCTTTTCTGGCGGGGGGGCCGGGGAGCTGTTTTTT. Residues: CASSPFSGGGAGELFF. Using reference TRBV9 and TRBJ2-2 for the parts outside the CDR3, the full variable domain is DSGVTQTPKHLITATGQRVTLRCSPRSGDLSVYWYQQSLDQGLQFLIQYYNGEERAKGNILERFSAQQFPDLHSELNLSSLELGDSALYFCASSPFSGGGAGELFFGEGSRLTVL.

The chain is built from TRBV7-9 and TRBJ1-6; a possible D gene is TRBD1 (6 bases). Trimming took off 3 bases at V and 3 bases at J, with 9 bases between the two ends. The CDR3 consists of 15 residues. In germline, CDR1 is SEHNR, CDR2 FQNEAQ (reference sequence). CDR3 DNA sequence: TGTGCCAGCAGCTTCCGGGACAACTATAATTCACCCCTCCACTTT. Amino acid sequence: CASSFRDNYNSPLHF.

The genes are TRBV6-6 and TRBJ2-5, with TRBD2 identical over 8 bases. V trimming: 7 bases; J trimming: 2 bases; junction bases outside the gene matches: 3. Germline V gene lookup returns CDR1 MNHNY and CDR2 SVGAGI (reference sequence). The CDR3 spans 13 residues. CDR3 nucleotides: TGTGCCAGCATCCCGGGGGGGCAAGAGACCCAGTACTTC. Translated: CASIPGGQETQYF.

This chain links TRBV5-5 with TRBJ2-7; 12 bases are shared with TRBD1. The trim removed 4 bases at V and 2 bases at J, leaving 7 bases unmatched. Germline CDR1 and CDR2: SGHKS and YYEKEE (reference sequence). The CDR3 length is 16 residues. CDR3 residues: CASSPGQGALTYEQYF. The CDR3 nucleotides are TGTGCCAGCAGCCCGGGACAGGGGGCCCTCACCTACGAGCAGTACTTC.

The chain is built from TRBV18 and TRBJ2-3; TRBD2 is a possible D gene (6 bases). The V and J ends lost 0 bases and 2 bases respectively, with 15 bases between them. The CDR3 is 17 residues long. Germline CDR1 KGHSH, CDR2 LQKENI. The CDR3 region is CASSPPNMGGFTDTQYF. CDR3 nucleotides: TGTGCCAGCTCACCACCGAATATGGGGGGATTCACAGATACGCAGTATTTT.

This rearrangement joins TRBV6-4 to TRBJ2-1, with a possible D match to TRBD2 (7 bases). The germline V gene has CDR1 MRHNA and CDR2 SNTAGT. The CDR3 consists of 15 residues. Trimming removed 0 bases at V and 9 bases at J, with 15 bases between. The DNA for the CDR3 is TGTGCCAGCAGTGACTCGAATTCTGGGGGGGCTGAGCAGTTCTTC. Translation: CASSDSNSGGAEQFF.

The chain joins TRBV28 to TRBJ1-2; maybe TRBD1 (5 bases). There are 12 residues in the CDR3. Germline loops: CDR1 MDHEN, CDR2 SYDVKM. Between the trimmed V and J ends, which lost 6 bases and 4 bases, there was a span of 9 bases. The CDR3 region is CASRRTIYGYTF. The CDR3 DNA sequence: TGTGCCAGCAGACGGACAATCTATGGCTACACCTTC.

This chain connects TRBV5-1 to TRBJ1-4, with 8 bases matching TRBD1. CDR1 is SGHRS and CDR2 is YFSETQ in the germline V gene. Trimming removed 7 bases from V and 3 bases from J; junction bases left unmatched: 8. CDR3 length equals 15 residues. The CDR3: CASAGTGGANEKLFF. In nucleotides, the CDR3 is TGCGCCAGCGCCGGGACAGGAGGTGCTAATGAAAAACTGTTTTTT.

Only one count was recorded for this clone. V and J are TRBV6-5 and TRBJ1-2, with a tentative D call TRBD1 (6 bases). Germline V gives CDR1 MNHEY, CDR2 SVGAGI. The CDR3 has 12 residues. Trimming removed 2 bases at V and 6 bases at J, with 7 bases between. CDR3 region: CASSYGGHGYTF. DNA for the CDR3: TGTGCCAGCAGTTACGGGGGCCATGGCTACACCTTC.

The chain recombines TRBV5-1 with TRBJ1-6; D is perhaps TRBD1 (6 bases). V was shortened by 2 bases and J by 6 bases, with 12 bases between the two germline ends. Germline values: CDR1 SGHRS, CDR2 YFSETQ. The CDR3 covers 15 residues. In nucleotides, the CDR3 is TGCGCCAGCAGCTTAGGAACAGGGCCTAATTCACCCCTCCACTTT. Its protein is CASSLGTGPNSPLHF.